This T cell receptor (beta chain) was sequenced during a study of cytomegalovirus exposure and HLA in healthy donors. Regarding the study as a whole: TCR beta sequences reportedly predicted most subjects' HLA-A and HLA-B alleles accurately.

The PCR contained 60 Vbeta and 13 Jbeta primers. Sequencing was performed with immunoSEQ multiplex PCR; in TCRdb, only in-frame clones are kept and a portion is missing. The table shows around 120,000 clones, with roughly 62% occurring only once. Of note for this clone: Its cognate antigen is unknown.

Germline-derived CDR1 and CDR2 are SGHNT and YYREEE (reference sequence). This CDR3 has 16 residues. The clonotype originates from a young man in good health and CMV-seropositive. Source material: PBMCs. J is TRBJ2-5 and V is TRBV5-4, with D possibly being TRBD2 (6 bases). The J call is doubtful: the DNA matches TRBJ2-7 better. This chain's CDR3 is CASSLAVTRSSYEQYF. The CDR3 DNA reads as TGTGCCAGCAGCTTGGCCGTGACTAGGTCTTCATACGAGCAGTACTTC.